These 14 T cell receptor beta chains share one sample of origin, sequenced in a study of cytomegalovirus exposure and HLA in healthy donors. Data came from immunoSEQ multiplex PCR; TCRdb stores just in-frame clones and leaves some out. The sample has 60,000 to 85,000 clones; 96% are singletons. Sample: PBMCs. All receptors come from a young woman in good health and CMV-seropositive.

This clone appeared a single time. The chain carries TRBV5-4 and TRBJ1-1, with 7 bases that match TRBD1. CDR1 SGHNT and CDR2 YYREEE come from the germline V gene (reference sequence). This CDR3 is 14 amino acids long. With V trimmed by 4 bases and J by 0 bases, 3 bases remained unmatched. As DNA, the CDR3 is TGTGCCAGCAGCCCAGGGGGTTTGAACACTGAAGCTTTCTTT. Amino acids: CASSPGGLNTEAFF.

The chain employs TRBV4-1 and TRBJ1-4; no clear D gene. Between the trimmed V and J ends, which lost 3 bases and 2 bases, there was a span of 16 bases. Germline values: CDR1 MGHRA, CDR2 YSYEKL. The CDR3 contains 17 residues. CDR3 DNA: TGCGCCAGCAGCCAGATAATCGAGGGAGGCACTAATGAAAAACTGTTTTTT. It encodes CASSQIIEGGTNEKLFF.

V is TRBV6-4 and J is TRBJ2-1; 8 positions agree with TRBD2. CDR1 is MRHNA, CDR2 SNTAGT, per germline. The CDR3 spans 15 residues. Trimming cost V 3 bases and J 3 bases; bases outside gene matches: 4. CDR3 protein: CASSDRAGDYNEQFF. The CDR3 bases are TGTGCCAGCAGTGATCGAGCGGGAGACTACAATGAGCAGTTCTTC.

The chain is built from TRBV28 and TRBJ1-5; possible D gene TRBD1, 6 bases. CDR3 length: 16 amino acids. Germline V gene sequence: CDR1 MDHEN, CDR2 SYDVKM. The V gene lost 2 bases and the J gene lost 0 bases, with 11 bases spanning the gap. As DNA, the CDR3 is TGTGCCAGCAGTTTAGTGGGGGGGCGTAGCAATCAGCCCCAGCATTTT. It specifies CASSLVGGRSNQPQHF.

The CDR3 DNA follows: TGCAGCGTAACTGGGACAGGGAACACTGAAGCTTTCTTT. Translation gives CSVTGTGNTEAFF. V and J are TRBV29-1 and TRBJ1-1, with 8 bases lining up with TRBD1. CDR1 and CDR2 (germline): SQVTM, ANQGSEA. The trim removed 6 bases at V and 1 base at J, leaving 4 bases unmatched. This CDR3 is 13 amino acids long.

This chain joins TRBV5-3 and TRBJ2-1; TRBD2 agrees at 7 bases. Being an ORF, TRBV5-3 has a function that is uncertain. There are 14 residues in the CDR3. The V and J ends lost 5 bases and 7 bases, in that order; junction bases with no gene match: 9. CDR3 nucleotides: TGTGCCAGAAGACTGTTCAGCGGGACGAATGAGCAGTTCTTC. As protein: CARRLFSGTNEQFF.

The chain uses TRBV11-2 and TRBJ2-7; 9 bases match TRBD1. The V gene's germline CDR1 is SGHAT and CDR2 FQNNGV. V was pared by 5 bases and J by 4 bases, with 6 bases of the junction left unmatched. This CDR3 contains 14 residues. CDR3 amino acids: CASSRGQGKYEQYF. CDR3 nucleotide sequence: TGTGCCAGCAGCCGAGGACAGGGGAAATACGAGCAGTACTTC.

CDR3 amino acids: CASSAVGNNEQFF. CDR3 DNA: TGCGCCAGCAGCGCGGTCGGGAACAATGAGCAGTTCTTC. The chain combines TRBV5-1 with TRBJ2-1; maybe TRBD2 (5 bases). The CDR3 totals 13 residues. V lost 4 bases to trimming and J lost 5 bases, with 10 bases between them. The V gene's germline CDR1 is SGHRS and CDR2 YFSETQ. Variable domain in full (rest from reference TRBV5-1 and TRBJ2-1): KAGVTQTPRYLIKTRGQQVTLSCSPISGHRSVSWYQQTPGQGLQFLFEYFSETQRNKGNFPGRFSGRQFSNSRSEMNVSTLELGDSALYLCASSAVGNNEQFFGPGTRLTVL.

The chain employs TRBV6-4 and TRBJ2-6; weak D call: TRBD2 (5 bases). The CDR3 runs to 18 residues. Trimming left V 3 bases short and J 1 base short, with 16 bases between. The V gene's germline CDR1 is MRHNA and CDR2 SNTAGT. The CDR3 region is CASSERAPDESGANVLTF. The CDR3 DNA follows: TGTGCCAGCAGTGAGAGGGCTCCGGACGAGTCTGGGGCCAACGTCCTGACTTTC.

J is TRBJ2-7 and V is TRBV7-2; TRBD2 aligns across 7 bases. The junction had 14 bases not matched to a gene; V was cut back by 6 bases and J by 9 bases. CDR1 SGHTA and CDR2 FQGNSA come from the germline V gene. The CDR3 contains 14 residues. The CDR3 region has the DNA TGTGCCAGCAGTGCTAGCGGTGGAGTGGGGGGGCAGTACTTC. Protein sequence: CASSASGGVGGQYF. The full variable domain, rest sourced from reference TRBV7-2 and TRBJ2-7, is GAGVSQSPSNKVTEKGKDVELRCDPISGHTALYWYRQSLGQGLEFLIYFQGNSAPDKSGLPSDRFSAERTGGSVSTLTIQRTQQEDSAVYLCASSASGGVGGQYFGPGTRLTVT.

Only one count was recorded for this clone. V is TRBV4-1 and J is TRBJ2-7; the match to TRBD1 covers 8 bases. V gave up 3 bases and J gave up 6 bases; unmatched junction bases: 7. The CDR3 runs to 14 residues. Germline lookup yields CDR1 MGHRA and CDR2 YSYEKL. This chain's CDR3 is CASSHPGQGSEQYF. CDR3 DNA: TGCGCCAGCAGCCACCCCGGACAGGGCTCCGAGCAGTACTTC.

This clone showed up just once. The V gene is TRBV7-3, the J gene TRBJ2-2; 8 nucleotides align to TRBD2. This CDR3 has 15 amino acids. Trimming cost V 5 bases and J 6 bases; bases outside gene matches: 8. The germline V gene has CDR1 SGHTA and CDR2 FQGTGA. CDR3 residues: CASSGAGGLAGELFF. The DNA for the CDR3 is TGTGCCAGCAGCGGTGCGGGGGGCCTGGCCGGGGAGCTGTTTTTT. Drawing the rest from reference TRBV7-3 and TRBJ2-2, the complete variable domain is GAGVSQTPSNKVTEKGKYVELRCDPISGHTALYWYRQSLGQGPEFLIYFQGTGAADDSGLPNDRFFAVRPEGSVSTLKIQRTERGDSAVYLCASSGAGGLAGELFFGEGSRLTVL.

V gene TRBV23-1 combines with J gene TRBJ2-5, with a tentative D call TRBD2 (5 bases). TRBV23-1 is marked as an open reading frame, function uncertain. The CDR3 length is 14 residues. The germline V and J ends were trimmed by 11 bases and 5 bases, with 21 bases remaining between them. CDR3 loop: CAPGWRRRGETQYF. CDR3 DNA: TGCGCCCCCGGATGGAGGCGGAGAGGTGAGACCCAGTACTTC.

V is TRBV4-3 and J is TRBJ1-5, with D tentatively TRBD1 (6 bases). Between the trimmed V and J ends, which lost 4 bases and 7 bases, there was a span of 11 bases. Germline lookup yields CDR1 LGHNA and CDR2 YSLEER. The CDR3 runs to 13 residues. The CDR3 sequence: CASSPARGQPQHF. The DNA for the CDR3 is TGCGCCAGCAGCCCGGCCAGGGGACAGCCCCAGCATTTT.